This TCR beta chain was sequenced in a study of blood T cells in healthy people across ages. The second PCR ran about 6 to 12 cycles with a sample-barcoded 5' primer and J-beta primers. TCRdb reanalysed the 5' RACE reads using MiXCR and keeps one entry per CDR3 protein. The table has 600,000 to 1,000,000 distinct CDR3 sequences, 55% to 70% seen once. General study points: More naive CD4+ cells and higher diversity marked long-lived donors relative to aged donors. Estimated diversity that came from one million T cells was considered an underestimate.

Donors were healthy Caucasian individuals from Russia aged about 6 to 95. In the case of this clonotype: What it binds is unknown.

Germline V lookup: CDR1 SGHVS, CDR2 FQNEAQ. This CDR3 is 13 amino acids long. The sample comprised blood. The sequence derives from a man aged 30-40 years in good health. The chain employs TRBV7-8 and TRBJ2-4; D may correspond to TRBD1 or TRBD2 (5 bases each). The DNA matches TRBJ2-5 better at its end, which makes the J call doubtful. The CDR3 nucleotides read TGTGCCAGCAGCTTAGGGTATGGGGGGACCCAGTACTTC. Its translation: CASSLGYGGTQYF.